This is a list of T cell receptor beta chains from one sample in a study of blood T cell repertoires in COVID-19. Assay: immunoSEQ multiplex PCR; the TCRdb copy retains only in-frame clones and omits some. The data show 110,000 or so clones, roughly 90% seen once. Sequenced: peripheral blood. These receptors were taken from a man between 65 and 80 years old who had recovered from COVID-19. Both conserved end residues are part of each CDR3. The D gene is left open where the match is weak. Clone size appears in some rows only: once, few, many, or a class for an expanded clone.

d_call	clone_size	v_call	j_call	cdr3_nt	cdr3_aa
.	few	TRBV12-3/TRBV12-4	TRBJ1-6	TGTGCCAGCAGTTTCGGAGATTCACCCCTCCACTTT	CASSFGDSPLHF
.	.	TRBV6-5	TRBJ1-4	TGTGCCAGCGCGAGCGGGGTATATGAAAAACTGTTTTTT	CASASGVYEKLFF
.	.	TRBV18	TRBJ2-3	TGTGCCAGCTCACCCCGAAGACAGGTCACAGATACGCAGTATTTT	CASSPRRQVTDTQYF
.	.	TRBV21-1	TRBJ2-3	TGTGCCAGAGTGGCGGGAACTAGCACAGATACGCAGTATTTT	CARVAGTSTDTQYF
.	.	TRBV5-1	TRBJ2-7	TGCGCCAGCAGCTTGGATCCGGGGGGCATAGGCTACGAGCAGTACTTC	CASSLDPGGIGYEQYF
TRBD1	few	TRBV5-1	TRBJ2-3	TGCGCCAGCAGCCCCATAGCAGGGGGTAGTTCAGATACGCAGTATTTT	CASSPIAGGSSDTQYF
TRBD2	.	TRBV10-3	TRBJ2-2	TGTGCCATCAGCCCTAGCGGGTCGAACACCGGGGAGCTGTTTTTT	CAISPSGSNTGELFF
TRBD2	.	TRBV5-1	TRBJ2-2	TGCGCCAGCAGCTTCGTACTAGCGGGAGATCTCGGGGAGCTGTTTTTT	CASSFVLAGDLGELFF
TRBD1	.	TRBV7-9	TRBJ1-5	TGTGCCAGCAGCTTAGGGGTGGGACAGGGGTGGAATCAGCCCCAGCATTTT	CASSLGVGQGWNQPQHF
TRBD2	.	TRBV2	TRBJ2-5	TGTGCCTTGGGAGGGTGGGATCAAGAGACCCAGTACTTC	CALGGWDQETQYF
TRBD2	.	TRBV5-1	TRBJ2-5	TGCGCCAGCAGCTTGTTCTCCCAGTTGGCTAGCGGGATAGAGACCCAGTACTTC	CASSLFSQLASGIETQYF
.	.	TRBV27	TRBJ1-2	TGTGCCAGCAGTACCACGTCAGGGTTTAAGCGCTATGGCTACACCTTC	CASSTTSGFKRYGYTF
TRBD2	few	TRBV10-2	TRBJ2-7	TGCGCCAGCATTACCTCGGGGGGAACCACCTACGAGCAGTACTTC	CASITSGGTTYEQYF
.	.	TRBV5-1	TRBJ1-2	TGCGCCAGCAGCCGGGACACGGGGAGAAACTATGGCTACACCTTC	CASSRDTGRNYGYTF
TRBD2	.	TRBV6-4	TRBJ2-2	TGTGCCAGCAGGGAAGGGAGGGACACCGGGGAGCTGTTTTTT	CASREGRDTGELFF
.	.	TRBV28	TRBJ1-5	TGTGCCAGCAGTTCAACCCGGGACAACAATCAGCCCCAGCATTTT	CASSSTRDNNQPQHF